This T cell receptor (beta chain) originates from a study of shared clonotypes between healthy human individuals. Study-wide background: Donor composition was a couple of women and a few men, aged 18 to 49.

Broader study findings: Of the naive CD4 clonotypes, around 4.7% were shared across a handful of donors. Rarefaction exposed incomplete sorted-subset sequencing despite large depth.

Germline V gene sequence: CDR1 GTSNPN, CDR2 SVGIG (reference sequence). The CDR3 extends over 13 amino acids. Trimming removed 1 base at V and 4 bases at J, with 8 bases between. Terminally differentiated effector memory CD45RA+ cells were left out of the naive CD8 fraction, which was CD45RO-negative and positively selected for CCR7. Recent vaccinations or acute infections were absent in the healthy HIV-negative adult donors. A note on this clone: Its antigen remains unidentified.

The protocol was immunoSEQ multiplex PCR, while the TCRdb copy is restricted to in-frame clones and leaves out a portion. The sample consists of around 2,100,000 clones, approximately 95% of them appearing once. V is TRBV30 and J is TRBJ2-1, with D hard to call. Sequences were obtained from naive CD8+ T cells sorted from blood. This receptor was taken from a man aged 18-30 years in good health. As DNA, the CDR3 is TGTGCCTGGAGTGCCTTTAGTTACAATGAGCAGTTCTTC. Protein: CAWSAFSYNEQFF.